This T cell receptor (beta chain) came from a study of T cells in Graves' hyperthyroidism and ophthalmopathy (dated by TCRdb to the late 2010s). In terms of the full investigation: Peripheral blood was sampled at the time of initial diagnosis, prior to any treatment. The 95 to 100 discovery patients were randomly split 7:3 into training and test sets. In about 6 Graves' hyperthyroidism patients, the study also compared T-cell repertoires from thyroid tissue with T-cell repertoires from blood. After sampling, hyperthyroidism patients received methimazole starting at 30 mg daily, and ophthalmopathy patients received high-dose intravenous methylprednisolone. A discovery cohort of about 100 patients, about 40 with Graves' ophthalmopathy and under 60 with stable Graves' hyperthyroidism, was used to find distinguishing TCR V-J signatures. Prospective prediction of ophthalmopathy was tested in an independent validation cohort consisting of 18 hyperthyroidism patients and more than 15 patients who later progressed to ophthalmopathy. TCR Vbeta CDR3 sequencing of 135 peripheral blood samples (43 ophthalmopathy, some 75 hyperthyroidism and some 17 progressor patients) is reported in the paper. Findings and caveats that apply to the study as a whole: In cross-validation, a model built on a 13 V-J signature told ophthalmopathy apart from stable hyperthyroidism with under 90% sensitivity and approximately 81% specificity, and in testing the same model reached 80%/75%. No statistical method was used to set the sample size in advance, and investigators knew the group allocation. Most expanded thyroid clonotypes (frequency above 0.001) were also detected in blood, a finding suggesting that blood repertoires may reflect thyroid immune responses. In validation, the model predicted progression to ophthalmopathy a median of 6.5 months before onset, with approximately 68% sensitivity and 72.22% specificity.

Amplification of TCR beta CDR3 regions was carried out from RNA transcripts. The first round of RT-PCR for the TCR CDR3 was performed with the HTBI primer set and the Qiagen OneStep RT-PCR kit. Libraries were constructed in a second round of multiplex PCR, after which size selection and purification were performed. The libraries were sequenced on an Illumina HiSeq2000 using paired-end 100 bp reads. The authors' pipeline ran thus. Raw data were processed with SOAPnuke, discarding reads with adapters, uncalled bases, mean Phred below 15, or no exact constant-primer or identifier match. High-quality paired reads were merged using COPE v1.2.5, and each unique nucleotide sequence was defined as a clonotype. MiTCR v1.1 was used to align the clonotypes against IMGT TRBV, TRBD and TRBJ reference segments. Only V-J combinations with frequency above 0.0001, covering 99% to 99.2% of repertoires, were analysed. A TCS score was defined as the ratio between F50 (clonal expansion) and ExV (chaos), using BLOSUM62-based TCRdist between CDR3 peptides within each V-J. Welch's t-statistics and random forest reduced fewer than 550 V-J features to 10 to 15, which were used in a naive Bayes classifier (R e1071). Using fastp trimming at Q25 and MiXCR clonotype assembly, TCRdb reanalyzed the public sequencing data and kept in-frame beta chains. Under each unique CDR3 protein, matching rows form one entry showing the most common genes and DNA. The V and J calls follow TCRdb's processing rather than the paper's. The sample profile shows 300,000 to 450,000 distinct CDR3 sequences; approximately 13% of them were found once. The ten largest account for under 25% of the sample.

This clonotype was found many times. Which antigen it targets is not known. Base qualities are not recorded, but no much larger clone differs from it by a single base. The hyperthyroidism patients were between 18 and 65 years old and newly diagnosed, with a disease duration of less than 2 months. Patients with uncontrolled infections, other autoimmune diseases, pregnancy or lactation were excluded. Diagnoses were established on the basis of clinical symptoms, serum thyroxine and TRAb, thyroid ultrasound, and orbital computed tomography. Blood from progressor patients was drawn when they were first diagnosed with hyperthyroidism, before any ophthalmopathy symptoms appeared. Ficoll-Paque density gradient centrifugation was used to isolate PBMCs from about 9 ml of fresh peripheral blood. Progressor patients were defined as those initially diagnosed with Graves' hyperthyroidism in whom ophthalmopathy developed during follow-up. Total RNA was extracted with Trizol reagent, and quality was checked on an Agilent 2100 Bioanalyzer.

The CDR3 has 15 amino acids, counting the end cysteine and phenylalanine. Of all the DNA, just the CDR3 is kept, 45 bases in frame from base 1. The germline V gene (reference sequence) specifies DFQATT as CDR1 and SNEGSKA as CDR2. V and J lose 3 bases and 4 bases, and a span of 17 bases separates them. The chain is encoded by TRBV20-1 joined to TRBJ2-3; the D gene is tentatively TRBD1 or TRBD2, each matching 6 bases. The material sequenced was blood. The TCR comes from a man aged 25 to 40 with Graves' hyperthyroidism that later progressed to Graves' ophthalmopathy. The CDR3 has the sequence CSARGQDGGPDTQYF. The base sequence is TGCAGTGCTAGGGGTCAGGATGGGGGGCCAGATACGCAGTATTTT.